This record concerns one T cell receptor (beta chain) sequence. This specimen comes from a study of cytomegalovirus exposure and HLA in healthy donors. The germline V and J ends were trimmed by 10 bases and 5 bases, with 11 bases remaining between them. Germline V gene sequence: CDR1 LNHDA, CDR2 SQIVND (reference sequence). This CDR3 has 11 residues. Here immunoSEQ multiplex PCR was the method, and the copy in TCRdb shows in-frame clones only, minus some. The sample includes some 170,000 clones, about nine tenths of them seen just once. Material: PBMCs. The chain recombines TRBV19 with TRBJ1-1; no definite D call. The receptor was isolated from a man aged 25-40 years in good health and CMV-seropositive. The CDR3, as DNA: TGTGCCACCCTCTCGGGGACTGAAGCTTTCTTT. This codes for CATLSGTEAFF.